The clone carrying this T cell receptor (beta chain) was recorded a few times. Its matching antigen is unknown. The data were produced by immunoSEQ multiplex PCR, yet TCRdb's version contains in-frame clones alone and is incomplete. The repertoire consists of about 97,000 clones, with under 85% occurring once and the leading ten covering around 2.7%. The data stem from a study of radiotherapy plus CTLA-4 blockade in lung cancer. The CDR3 runs to 15 residues. The germline V and J ends were trimmed by 0 bases and 4 bases, with 10 bases remaining between them. The germline CDR1 and CDR2 sequences are MNHNS and SASEGT. General observations from the study: Among blood TCR repertoires after radiotherapy plus ipilimumab, tumor-derived clones expanded.

The origin of this receptor is a human donor with non-small cell lung cancer who had a partial response to radiotherapy plus ipilimumab. Some clones in this sample may be carry-over from other donors' samples. The rearrangement links TRBV6-1 to TRBJ2-1; perhaps TRBD2 as D (7 bases). This sample comprised peripheral blood, obtained from a patient treated with radiotherapy plus ipilimumab. CDR3 sequence (DNA): TGTGCCAGCAGTGAAGCGGGGGGGCCTTACAATGAGCAGTTCTTC. It is translated as CASSEAGGPYNEQFF.